The rows below give T cell receptor beta chains drawn from one sample of a study of cytomegalovirus exposure and HLA in healthy donors. Sequencing used immunoSEQ multiplex PCR; TCRdb keeps in-frame clones, though not all of them. The sample consists of about 200,000 clones, 70% to 85% of them appearing once. The sample comprised PBMCs. Receptors originate from a boy between 2 and 10 years old in good health and CMV-seronegative. Each CDR3 is given with its conserved first and last residue. D genes are given only for firm matches. Only some rows state a clone size, as once, few, many or a class for expanded clones.

V gene: TRBV7-9; D gene: NA; clone size: NA; J gene: TRBJ2-7; CDR3 protein: CASSFGETGYEQYF; CDR3 DNA: TGTGCCAGCAGCTTCGGAGAGACAGGCTACGAGCAGTACTTC
V gene: TRBV5-1; D gene: NA; clone size: NA; J gene: TRBJ2-6; CDR3 protein: CASSLRGAGPSSGANVLTF; CDR3 DNA: TGCGCCAGCAGCTTGCGGGGGGCAGGTCCAAGCTCTGGGGCCAACGTCCTGACTTTC
V gene: TRBV4-3; D gene: NA; clone size: NA; J gene: TRBJ1-1; CDR3 protein: CASTPREGGEDTEAFF; CDR3 DNA: TGCGCCAGCACCCCGCGGGAGGGGGGTGAGGACACTGAAGCTTTCTTT
V gene: TRBV18; D gene: NA; clone size: NA; J gene: TRBJ1-2; CDR3 protein: CASSPQGEGYTF; CDR3 DNA: TGTGCCAGCTCACCACAGGGGGAGGGCTACACCTTC
V gene: TRBV18; D gene: TRBD1; clone size: NA; J gene: TRBJ2-3; CDR3 protein: CASSLRDRGTDTQYF; CDR3 DNA: TGTGCCAGCTCACTCCGGGACAGGGGCACAGATACGCAGTATTTT
V gene: TRBV2; D gene: NA; clone size: few; J gene: TRBJ2-7; CDR3 protein: CASSERPRPRRAYEQYF; CDR3 DNA: TGTGCCAGCAGTGAACGGCCAAGACCCCGACGGGCCTACGAGCAGTACTTC
V gene: TRBV4-3; D gene: NA; clone size: few; J gene: TRBJ2-2; CDR3 protein: CASSQEPPGTGELFF; CDR3 DNA: TGCGCCAGCAGCCAAGAGCCTCCAGGGACCGGGGAGCTGTTTTTT
V gene: TRBV5-6; D gene: NA; clone size: NA; J gene: TRBJ2-7; CDR3 protein: CASQYWSGAGEQYF; CDR3 DNA: TGTGCCAGTCAATACTGGTCCGGGGCGGGGGAGCAGTACTTC
V gene: TRBV7-9; D gene: NA; clone size: NA; J gene: TRBJ1-1; CDR3 protein: CASSHPQRGDTEAFF; CDR3 DNA: TGTGCCAGCAGCCACCCCCAAAGGGGTGACACTGAAGCTTTCTTT
V gene: TRBV27; D gene: NA; clone size: NA; J gene: TRBJ1-3; CDR3 protein: CASSPVGQEDTIYF; CDR3 DNA: TGTGCCAGCAGTCCCGTTGGTCAGGAGGACACCATATATTTT
V gene: TRBV4-3; D gene: TRBD2; clone size: NA; J gene: TRBJ2-3; CDR3 protein: CASRKRTSGGSDTQYF; CDR3 DNA: TGCGCCAGCAGAAAACGGACTAGCGGGGGGTCAGATACGCAGTATTTT
V gene: TRBV2; D gene: NA; clone size: few; J gene: TRBJ1-6; CDR3 protein: CASSVRGSYNSPLHF; CDR3 DNA: TGTGCCAGCAGTGTAAGGGGGAGCTATAATTCACCCCTCCACTTT
V gene: TRBV7-2; D gene: NA; clone size: NA; J gene: TRBJ1-5; CDR3 protein: CASSLRGSNQPQHF; CDR3 DNA: TGTGCCAGCAGCTTAAGGGGGAGCAATCAGCCCCAGCATTTT
V gene: TRBV5-4; D gene: TRBD1; clone size: NA; J gene: TRBJ2-7; CDR3 protein: CASTDGTGQYF; CDR3 DNA: TGTGCCAGCACCGATGGGACAGGGCAGTACTTC
V gene: TRBV29-1; D gene: TRBD2; clone size: NA; J gene: TRBJ2-3; CDR3 protein: CSVTGGLASTDTQYF; CDR3 DNA: TGCAGCGTTACGGGGGGGCTTGCTAGCACAGATACGCAGTATTTT
V gene: TRBV6-1; D gene: NA; clone size: NA; J gene: TRBJ2-3; CDR3 protein: CASSLKQPTDTQYF; CDR3 DNA: TGTGCCAGCAGCCTAAAACAGCCCACAGATACGCAGTATTTT
V gene: TRBV19; D gene: TRBD1; clone size: NA; J gene: TRBJ2-5; CDR3 protein: CASSLPRGGSETQYF; CDR3 DNA: TGTGCCAGTAGTCTACCTCGAGGGGGCAGTGAGACCCAGTACTTC
V gene: TRBV7-7; D gene: TRBD2; clone size: NA; J gene: TRBJ2-5; CDR3 protein: CASIPVGGGGPQETQYF; CDR3 DNA: TGTGCTAGCATCCCTGTTGGTGGCGGGGGACCACAAGAGACCCAGTACTTC
V gene: TRBV6-1; D gene: NA; clone size: NA; J gene: TRBJ1-2; CDR3 protein: CASSESRTGGWGNYGYTF; CDR3 DNA: TGTGCCAGCAGTGAAAGTCGGACTGGAGGGTGGGGAAACTATGGCTACACCTTC
V gene: TRBV9; D gene: TRBD2; clone size: NA; J gene: TRBJ2-3; CDR3 protein: CASSPRLAGATTDTQYF; CDR3 DNA: TGTGCCAGCAGCCCCCGACTAGCGGGGGCTACCACAGATACGCAGTATTTT
V gene: TRBV6-1; D gene: NA; clone size: NA; J gene: TRBJ2-1; CDR3 protein: CASTGRARGWDEQFF; CDR3 DNA: TGTGCCAGCACGGGTAGGGCCAGGGGATGGGATGAGCAGTTCTTC
V gene: TRBV7-9; D gene: NA; clone size: NA; J gene: TRBJ2-1; CDR3 protein: CASSPPGYNEQFF; CDR3 DNA: TGTGCCAGCAGCCCGCCCGGGTACAATGAGCAGTTCTTC
V gene: TRBV20-1; D gene: TRBD1; clone size: NA; J gene: TRBJ2-7; CDR3 protein: CSRGGYYEQYF; CDR3 DNA: TGCAGCCGAGGGGGCTACTACGAGCAGTACTTC
V gene: TRBV15; D gene: NA; clone size: NA; J gene: TRBJ1-2; CDR3 protein: CATSRGTAVGYGYTF; CDR3 DNA: TGTGCCACCAGCAGAGGGACAGCGGTCGGCTATGGCTACACCTTC
V gene: TRBV27; D gene: NA; clone size: NA; J gene: TRBJ2-4; CDR3 protein: CASRGRLAKNIQYF; CDR3 DNA: TGTGCCAGCAGGGGGCGTCTAGCCAAAAACATTCAGTACTTC
V gene: TRBV29-1; D gene: NA; clone size: NA; J gene: TRBJ2-1; CDR3 protein: CSVVETHLNNEQFF; CDR3 DNA: TGCAGCGTTGTAGAGACACACTTAAACAATGAGCAGTTCTTC
V gene: TRBV11-2; D gene: NA; clone size: NA; J gene: TRBJ2-1; CDR3 protein: CASSLNSEQFF; CDR3 DNA: TGTGCCAGCAGCTTAAACTCTGAGCAGTTCTTC
V gene: TRBV6-1; D gene: TRBD2; clone size: NA; J gene: TRBJ2-7; CDR3 protein: CASSEEGLAGSYEQYF; CDR3 DNA: TGTGCCAGCAGTGAAGAAGGACTAGCGGGGTCCTACGAGCAGTACTTC
V gene: TRBV6-4; D gene: NA; clone size: NA; J gene: TRBJ1-5; CDR3 protein: CASNGGLGARNQPQHF; CDR3 DNA: TGTGCCAGCAACGGAGGTTTGGGGGCTCGCAATCAGCCCCAGCATTTT
V gene: TRBV5-4; D gene: TRBD2; clone size: NA; J gene: TRBJ2-1; CDR3 protein: CASSAFGSRGGGNEQFF; CDR3 DNA: TGTGCCAGCAGCGCCTTTGGGTCGCGGGGGGGCGGGAATGAGCAGTTCTTC
V gene: TRBV7-8; D gene: TRBD1; clone size: NA; J gene: TRBJ1-3; CDR3 protein: CASSLFGQDALRVGNTIYF; CDR3 DNA: TGTGCCAGCAGCTTATTCGGACAGGACGCCCTCAGGGTTGGAAACACCATATATTTT
V gene: TRBV7-2; D gene: NA; clone size: NA; J gene: TRBJ1-1; CDR3 protein: CASSLALSNTEAFF; CDR3 DNA: TGTGCCAGCAGCTTAGCCCTTTCGAACACTGAAGCTTTCTTT
V gene: TRBV9; D gene: NA; clone size: NA; J gene: TRBJ1-1; CDR3 protein: CASSHLIGGNTEAFF; CDR3 DNA: TGTGCCAGCAGCCATCTTATAGGGGGGAACACTGAAGCTTTCTTT
V gene: TRBV9; D gene: TRBD1; clone size: NA; J gene: TRBJ1-3; CDR3 protein: CASSVKGAYGNTIYF; CDR3 DNA: TGTGCCAGCAGCGTAAAGGGGGCTTATGGAAACACCATATATTTT
V gene: TRBV10-3; D gene: NA; clone size: NA; J gene: TRBJ1-1; CDR3 protein: CAEGEGDTEAFF; CDR3 DNA: TGTGCCGAAGGAGAGGGGGACACTGAAGCTTTCTTT
V gene: TRBV6-1; D gene: NA; clone size: few; J gene: TRBJ2-5; CDR3 protein: CASSEYSLLRETQYF; CDR3 DNA: TGTGCCAGCAGTGAGTATTCTCTACTCAGGGAGACCCAGTACTTC
V gene: TRBV4-2; D gene: NA; clone size: NA; J gene: TRBJ1-1; CDR3 protein: CASSQAGEAFF; CDR3 DNA: TGTGCCAGCAGCCAGGCAGGTGAAGCTTTCTTT
V gene: TRBV6-5; D gene: NA; clone size: NA; J gene: TRBJ1-1; CDR3 protein: CASSSLMAPGEAFF; CDR3 DNA: TGTGCCAGCAGTAGCTTGATGGCCCCAGGCGAAGCTTTCTTT
V gene: TRBV9; D gene: TRBD2; clone size: NA; J gene: TRBJ2-5; CDR3 protein: CASSASSGFMETQYF; CDR3 DNA: TGTGCCAGCAGCGCCTCTAGCGGGTTCATGGAGACCCAGTACTTC
V gene: TRBV28; D gene: NA; clone size: few; J gene: TRBJ2-1; CDR3 protein: CASNGDYNEQFF; CDR3 DNA: TGTGCCAGCAACGGGGACTACAATGAGCAGTTCTTC
V gene: TRBV4-2; D gene: NA; clone size: few; J gene: TRBJ1-3; CDR3 protein: CASSQVAIWALSGNTIYF; CDR3 DNA: TGTGCCAGCAGCCAAGTTGCCATTTGGGCCCTCTCTGGAAACACCATATATTTT
V gene: TRBV9; D gene: NA; clone size: NA; J gene: TRBJ1-5; CDR3 protein: CASSGRGEQPQHF; CDR3 DNA: TGTGCCAGCAGCGGAAGGGGTGAGCAGCCCCAGCATTTT
V gene: TRBV2; D gene: NA; clone size: NA; J gene: TRBJ1-5; CDR3 protein: CASRRDLGQPQHF; CDR3 DNA: TGTGCCAGCAGGCGGGACCTAGGTCAGCCCCAGCATTTT
V gene: TRBV5-4; D gene: NA; clone size: NA; J gene: TRBJ1-1; CDR3 protein: CASSPGTANTEAFF; CDR3 DNA: TGTGCCAGCAGCCCCGGGACTGCAAACACTGAAGCTTTCTTT
V gene: TRBV4-3; D gene: TRBD2; clone size: few; J gene: TRBJ2-1; CDR3 protein: CASSLRDYPYEQFF; CDR3 DNA: TGCGCCAGCAGCCTTCGGGACTACCCCTATGAGCAGTTCTTC
V gene: TRBV15; D gene: NA; clone size: once; J gene: TRBJ1-3; CDR3 protein: CATSRDPGTTGNTIYF; CDR3 DNA: TGTGCCACCAGCAGGGATCCCGGGACAACTGGAAACACCATATATTTT
V gene: TRBV2; D gene: NA; clone size: NA; J gene: TRBJ2-2; CDR3 protein: CASSAPLYSSASLYGELFF; CDR3 DNA: TGTGCCAGCAGTGCCCCTCTCTATAGTAGCGCCTCTCTGTATGGGGAGCTGTTTTTT
V gene: TRBV5-1; D gene: NA; clone size: NA; J gene: TRBJ2-7; CDR3 protein: CASSLWANSYEQYF; CDR3 DNA: TGCGCCAGCAGCTTGTGGGCGAACTCCTACGAGCAGTACTTC
V gene: TRBV4-2; D gene: NA; clone size: NA; J gene: TRBJ2-1; CDR3 protein: CASSQDLTTNRADNEQFF; CDR3 DNA: TGTGCCAGCAGCCAAGACTTGACGACTAACCGAGCCGACAATGAGCAGTTCTTC
V gene: TRBV5-6; D gene: NA; clone size: NA; J gene: TRBJ1-6; CDR3 protein: CASSSGGDPLHF; CDR3 DNA: TGTGCCAGCAGCTCGGGAGGGGATCCCCTCCACTTT